This T cell receptor (beta chain) was retrieved from a study of shared clonotypes between healthy human individuals (dated by TCRdb to between 2020 and 2021). Background for the entire study: The cohort included a few men and two women between 18 and 49 years of age. Different laboratories and diverse techniques were used to prepare libraries and sequence TCR repertoires, to increase sequencing depth and limit assay-specific biases. Per donor, three plates each were used for CD4 naive and CD4 memory, two for CD8 naive, and one for CD8 memory. To estimate repertoire size and how much clonotype sharing occurs between individuals, the study deeply sequenced the blood TCR repertoires of several healthy adults. Leukapheresis yielded between about 0.85 and 9 billion PBMCs per donor. What the study reported, not specific to this receptor: When a handful of donors were compared, the shared fraction of clonotypes was approximately 5% for naive CD4, 3% to 4% for naive CD8, 2% to 2.5% for memory CD4, and 0.35% to 0.4% for memory CD8. Naive subsets generally had larger estimated clonotype richness than memory subsets. Even with the large sequencing depth, rarefaction of the sorted-subset datasets indicated that sequencing was incomplete. Sampling was restricted to blood, and TCR repertoires in tissues likely differ from the TCR repertoires found in blood. Based on pairwise subsampling, the degree of clonotype sharing among donors was expected to be affected by sequencing depth. Clonotypes shared by all four sorted-subset donors showed higher generation probabilities than non-shared clonotypes. The small number of donors limited the genetic and exposure-history diversity represented.

In regard to this clone: What this receptor recognizes is not known. Base qualities are not at hand, and no much larger clone is one base apart.

The germline V gene yields SGHDT for CDR1 and YYEEEE for CDR2. Spanning cysteine to phenylalanine, the CDR3 consists of 16 amino acids. The sequence is cut down to CDR3 DNA, 48 bases in frame from base 1. From V the trimming removes 4 bases and from J it removes 8 bases, while the gene matches leave 14 bases of the junction unaccounted for. TCR CDR3 regions were amplified from genomic DNA by multiplex PCR using the deep immunoSEQ assay. Genomic DNA extracted from each cell subset was distributed evenly over all wells of several immunoSEQ 96-well plates, and each plate served as one replicate. Each replicate PCR for sorted subsets received roughly 0.2 ug genomic DNA, equal to 28,000 or so T cell genomes. The purified libraries were quantified using a Qubit 3.0 fluorometer, sized with a Bioanalyzer 2100, and then quantified again using the KAPA Library Quantification kit. Every immunoSEQ 96-well plate was sequenced on a separate single-read 150-cycle Illumina NextSeq 550 flow cell. The original methods were these. The immunoSEQ output contained only junctional sequences without quality scores, so filtering could not match that applied to full-length reads. Sequences were annotated with PyIR, a Python wrapper for IgBLAST v1.9, using IMGT germline references to assign V/J genes and CDR3. Reads were removed for weak V/J assignments (E-value above 1e-6), missing CDR3, stop codons, out-of-frame junctions, or ambiguous translated residues. V3J clonotypes were defined as sequences sharing the same inferred V gene, J gene, and CDR3 amino acid sequence. Percentage overlap between repertoires was calculated by dividing the number of shared unique clonotypes by the size of the smaller repertoire. Richness of each repertoire was evaluated using RTK rarefaction, the Chao1 estimator, and Recon v2.1 estimates of unobserved clonotypes. Generation probabilities were computed with OLGA for all TCRbeta clonotypes obtained by the gDNA method from several donors. TCRdb's version of the immuneACCESS table is confined to in-frame rearrangements and falls short of the full clone set. An unresolved V gene accounts for under half of the shortfall where checked; the remainder is of unknown origin. V, J and clone size are taken as reported in that table, and D and trimming were inferred from the DNA itself. The sample table lists 2 million to 2.5 million clones, 92% of them with a count of one. The ten largest clones take up about 0.41% of the sample.

The donors were healthy, HIV-negative adults with no recently reported acute infections or vaccinations. Every donor was a Caucasian adult living in Nashville, Tennessee, USA. Magnetic negative selection was used to enrich CD4+ T cells, after which naive cells were positively selected on CD45RA and the negative fraction became the memory subset. Blood was collected by leukapheresis, and PBMCs were isolated by Ficoll-Histopaque density gradient centrifugation and then cryopreserved in liquid nitrogen vapor phase. Purity and quantity of every magnetically sorted T cell population were checked by analytical flow cytometry. Genomic DNA was isolated from every sorted fraction and measured by UV absorbance on a Nanodrop 2000c.

This TCR came from a man between 18 and 35 years old in good health. Some clones in this sample may be carry-over from other donors' samples. The sample was naive CD4+ T cells from PBMCs. In the paper's terms, the cell subset or site label means: CD45RA+ positively selected. The rearrangement joined TRBV5-6 to TRBJ1-4, with TRBD1 matching 7 junction bases. At the DNA level, the sequence is TGTGCCAGCAGCCGGGACAGTTGGTATTCGGGAGAAAAACTGTTTTTT. It is translated as CASSRDSWYSGEKLFF.